Listed below are T cell receptor beta chains from one sample, sequenced in a study of T cell responses to AZD1222 COVID-19 vaccine. Clones were read by immunoSEQ multiplex PCR, and TCRdb kept only the in-frame ones, dropping some. Of 150,000 to 180,000 clones listed, approximately 90% are singletons. Sequencing used peripheral blood, obtained on day 0 of AZD1222 vaccination. Every receptor here comes from an adult in good health. CDR3s include the opening cysteine and the closing phenylalanine or tryptophan. A D gene is named only where the DNA matches it firmly. Rows may omit the clone size; those that give it use once, few, many or a size class.

CDR3 | DNA | D | J | V | size
CASSLDGGRNYGYTF | TGTGCCAGCAGCCTCGATGGGGGGCGCAACTATGGCTACACCTTC | . | TRBJ1-2 | TRBV5-5 | .
CASRAGTGVYYGYTF | TGTGCCAGCAGGGCCGGGACAGGGGTATACTATGGCTACACCTTC | TRBD1 | TRBJ1-2 | TRBV28 | .
CASRPGQGEETQYF | TGTGCCAGCCGACCGGGACAGGGGGAAGAGACCCAGTACTTC | TRBD1 | TRBJ2-5 | TRBV18 | .
CASSLEPSGGAGELFF | TGTGCCAGCAGCTTAGAGCCTAGCGGGGGGGCCGGGGAGCTGTTTTTT | TRBD2 | TRBJ2-2 | TRBV7-2 | .
CASSLNPGQSEAFF | TGTGCCAGCAGCTTAAACCCGGGACAGTCTGAAGCTTTCTTT | TRBD1 | TRBJ1-1 | TRBV7-3 | .
CASSPRGSNEKLFF | TGTGCCAGCTCACCACGGGGTTCTAATGAAAAACTGTTTTTT | . | TRBJ1-4 | TRBV18 | .
CASSFGTTNSPLHF | TGTGCCAGCAGCTTTGGGACAACTAATTCACCCCTCCACTTT | . | TRBJ1-6 | TRBV7-9 | .
CSVLQGGPFAFF | TGCAGCGTTCTACAGGGAGGTCCGTTTGCTTTCTTT | . | TRBJ1-1 | TRBV29-1 | .
CASSPPGGTGELFF | TGTGCCAGCAGTCCCCCCGGGGGCACCGGGGAGCTGTTTTTT | . | TRBJ2-2 | TRBV6-6 | .
CASSLEQGIAEAFF | TGTGCCAGCAGCCTGGAACAGGGGATCGCTGAAGCTTTCTTT | TRBD1 | TRBJ1-1 | TRBV7-9 | once
CASSLASGQGIYGYTF | TGCGCCAGCAGCTTGGCCTCGGGACAGGGAATCTATGGCTACACCTTC | TRBD1 | TRBJ1-2 | TRBV5-1 | .
CASSLVAGSSYEQYF | TGCGCCAGCAGCTTGGTAGCAGGTAGCTCCTACGAGCAGTACTTC | . | TRBJ2-7 | TRBV5-1 | .
CASCTSAGGGYGYTF | TGTGCCAGCTGCACCTCGGCGGGGGGCGGCTATGGCTACACCTTC | . | TRBJ1-2 | TRBV27 | few
CASSFDRGNTIYF | TGTGCCAGCAGTTTCGACAGGGGAAACACCATATATTTT | . | TRBJ1-3 | TRBV12-3/TRBV12-4 | .
CATSDNNRGEQFF | TGTGCCACCAGTGATAATAACAGGGGCGAGCAGTTCTTC | TRBD1 | TRBJ2-1 | TRBV24-1 | .
CASSLIFSHVRKNTEAFF | TGTGCCAGCAGCTTGATTTTCTCGCACGTCAGGAAGAACACTGAAGCTTTCTTT | . | TRBJ1-1 | TRBV7-2 | .
CASSMTRTGLLSGGTQYF | TGTGCCAGTAGTATGACAAGGACAGGACTCCTCTCTGGTGGGACCCAGTACTTC | TRBD1 | TRBJ2-5 | TRBV19 | .
CASSVDPGSSPLHF | TGTGCCAGCAGCGTGGACCCCGGTAGTTCACCCCTCCACTTT | . | TRBJ1-6 | TRBV7-2 | .
CASSDQGPYEQYF | TGTGCCAGCAGTGACCAGGGACCCTACGAGCAGTACTTC | . | TRBJ2-7 | TRBV2 | .
CASSGTGGTQPQHF | TGTGCCAGCAGCGGGACAGGGGGGACTCAGCCCCAGCATTTT | TRBD1 | TRBJ1-5 | TRBV9 | .
CASSFRPQGSTGELFF | TGTGCCAGCAGCTTTCGACCCCAAGGTAGCACCGGGGAGCTGTTTTTT | . | TRBJ2-2 | TRBV5-8 | .
CASRYYGVTGELFF | TGTGCCAGCCGATATTACGGGGTCACCGGGGAGCTGTTTTTT | . | TRBJ2-2 | TRBV19 | once
CSVESPVTGVAEAFF | TGCAGCGTTGAGTCCCCCGTGACGGGGGTCGCTGAAGCTTTCTTT | . | TRBJ1-1 | TRBV29-1 | .
CASSPQDIGSYGYTF | TGTGCCAGCTCACCACAGGACATAGGCAGCTATGGCTACACCTTC | . | TRBJ1-2 | TRBV18 | .
CASSYPPGPGWNEQYF | TGTGCCAGCAGTTACCCCCCAGGCCCGGGATGGAACGAGCAGTACTTC | . | TRBJ2-7 | TRBV6-2/TRBV6-3 | .
CASSLQGNNEQFF | TGTGCCAGCAGTCTCCAGGGTAACAATGAGCAGTTCTTC | . | TRBJ2-1 | TRBV6-5 | .
CASTPGLTSYNEQFF | TGTGCCAGCACCCCCGGGCTGACCTCCTACAATGAGCAGTTCTTC | . | TRBJ2-1 | TRBV5-8 | .
CASSDGRGNQPQHF | TGTGCCAGCAGTGATGGGAGGGGCAATCAGCCCCAGCATTTT | . | TRBJ1-5 | TRBV25-1 | .
CASSDGGQENTGELFF | TGTGCCAGCAGTGATGGAGGACAAGAGAACACCGGGGAGCTGTTTTTT | . | TRBJ2-2 | TRBV25-1 | few
CASSTFNEKLFF | TGTGCCAGCAGTACTTTTAATGAAAAACTGTTTTTT | . | TRBJ1-4 | TRBV2 | .
CASSPGAGDTEAFF | TGTGCCAGCTCCCCGGGGGCAGGGGACACTGAAGCTTTCTTT | . | TRBJ1-1 | TRBV18 | .
CASRADMGGPYNEQFF | TGTGCCAGCAGAGCCGATATGGGGGGGCCCTACAATGAGCAGTTCTTC | . | TRBJ2-1 | TRBV2 | .
CASSQASFEGPYEQYF | TGTGCCAGCAGCCAAGCTTCATTCGAGGGACCCTACGAGCAGTACTTC | . | TRBJ2-7 | TRBV3-1/TRBV3-2 | .
CASRDRDRGEQYF | TGTGCCAGCAGAGACCGGGACAGGGGTGAGCAGTACTTC | TRBD1 | TRBJ2-7 | TRBV6-5 | .
CASSGLGGKSSGANVLTF | TGTGCCAGCAGCGGGCTCGGGGGTAAATCTTCTGGGGCCAACGTCCTGACTTTC | . | TRBJ2-6 | TRBV5-6 | .
CASSRWDREMYGYTF | TGTGCCAGCAGCAGATGGGACAGGGAAATGTATGGCTACACCTTC | TRBD1 | TRBJ1-2 | TRBV5-6 | .
CASSGFRAGGEQYF | TGTGCCAGCAGTGGGTTCCGTGCAGGGGGCGAGCAGTACTTC | TRBD1 | TRBJ2-7 | TRBV2 | .
CASSGTSGTYEQYF | TGTGCCAGCTCCGGGACTAGCGGAACCTACGAGCAGTACTTC | TRBD2 | TRBJ2-7 | TRBV18 | .
CASSPTGTTNEKLFF | TGTGCCAGCAGCCCGACCGGGACAACTAATGAAAAACTGTTTTTT | . | TRBJ1-4 | TRBV11-2 | .
CASSADLNTEAFF | TGTGCCAGCAGCGCGGACTTGAACACTGAAGCTTTCTTT | . | TRBJ1-1 | TRBV7-8 | .
CASSPINTGELFF | TGTGCCAGCAGCCCCATTAATACCGGGGAGCTGTTTTTT | . | TRBJ2-2 | TRBV7-7 | .
CASTYRTGKNEQYF | TGTGCCAGCACTTATAGGACAGGGAAGAACGAGCAGTACTTC | TRBD1 | TRBJ2-7 | TRBV2 | .
CASSERASNTEAFF | TGTGCCAGCAGCGAAAGGGCGTCTAACACTGAAGCTTTCTTT | . | TRBJ1-1 | TRBV7-8 | .
CASRRGQGSYEQYF | TGTGCCAGCAGACGTGGACAGGGGTCCTACGAGCAGTACTTC | TRBD1 | TRBJ2-7 | TRBV6-5 | .
CASSQGGSQTDTQYF | TGTGCCAGCAGCCAAGGGGGGAGTCAAACAGATACGCAGTATTTT | . | TRBJ2-3 | TRBV3-1/TRBV3-2 | .
CASSSVRQDGTDTQYF | TGTGCCAGCAGCTCAGTGAGACAGGACGGGACAGATACGCAGTATTTT | . | TRBJ2-3 | TRBV7-6 | .
CASSLTGQGPNTIYF | TGCGCCAGCAGCTTAACGGGACAGGGACCAAACACCATATATTTT | TRBD1 | TRBJ1-3 | TRBV5-1 | few
CASSELQGNSPLHF | TGTGCCAGCAGTGAATTACAGGGAAATTCACCCCTCCACTTT | . | TRBJ1-6 | TRBV2 | .
CASSGQGSEQFF | TGCGCCAGCAGCGGGCAGGGATCTGAGCAGTTCTTC | . | TRBJ2-1 | TRBV5-1 | .
CASSLFKGLEYF | TGTGCCAGCAGCTTATTTAAAGGACTCGAGTACTTC | . | TRBJ2-5 | TRBV5-6 | .
CASSRDRGLNEKLFF | TGTGCCAGTAGCAGAGACAGGGGGCTTAATGAAAAACTGTTTTTT | TRBD1 | TRBJ1-4 | TRBV19 | few
CASSQWLGEPSYNEQFF | TGCGCCAGCAGCCAATGGTTAGGGGAACCCTCCTACAATGAGCAGTTCTTC | . | TRBJ2-1 | TRBV4-1 | many